The rows below give T cell receptor beta chains drawn from one sample of a study of blood T cell repertoires in COVID-19. Measured with immunoSEQ multiplex PCR; TCRdb has only the in-frame clones, and not every one. This sample has over 150,000 clones, with 70% to 80% found just once. Sequenced material: PBMCs or T cells enriched from blood (not recorded which). The source is a woman between 45 and 60 years old who had recovered from COVID-19. The CDR3 runs from the conserved cysteine through the conserved F or W. D genes are given only for firm matches. Only some rows state a clone size, as once, few, many or a class for expanded clones.

.	TRBV29-1	TRBJ2-5	12	.	TGCAGCGTTGGGGCCGACGCGAAGACCCAGTACTTC	CSVGADAKTQYF
.	TRBV19	TRBJ2-2	14	TRBD1	TGTGCCAGTAGTACAGGACAGGGAACCGGGGAGCTGTTTTTT	CASSTGQGTGELFF
.	TRBV7-2	TRBJ1-5	15	.	TGTGCCAGCAGCCCTCGGTGGGGGCGGGATCAGCCCCAGCATTTT	CASSPRWGRDQPQHF
.	TRBV5-1	TRBJ2-7	14	.	TGCGCCAGCAGCTTGCAGGAGGGATACTACGAGCAGTACTTC	CASSLQEGYYEQYF
.	TRBV28	TRBJ1-5	17	.	TGTGCCAGCAGTTTACGCTATAGGGGGACACTAAATCAGCCCCAGCATTTT	CASSLRYRGTLNQPQHF
.	TRBV28	TRBJ2-7	14	TRBD2	TGTGCCAGCAGTTACGGTACGGGGGGGAGCGAGCAGTACTTC	CASSYGTGGSEQYF
.	TRBV18	TRBJ1-5	15	.	TGTGCCAGCTCAGAATCCGGACAGAGCAATCAGCCCCAGCATTTT	CASSESGQSNQPQHF
.	TRBV2	TRBJ1-1	13	.	TGTGCCAGCGTGACTTGGCAGCCTAGTGAAGCTTTCTTT	CASVTWQPSEAFF
.	TRBV4-3	TRBJ2-1	16	TRBD2	TGCGCCAGCAGCCAAGAATCGACAAGCGGGGCGAATGAGCAGTTCTTC	CASSQESTSGANEQFF
few	TRBV27	TRBJ2-2	14	TRBD1	TGTGCCACCCGGACAGGTGCGGGCACCGGGGAGCTGTTTTTT	CATRTGAGTGELFF
.	TRBV9	TRBJ2-3	17	TRBD2	TGTGCCAGCAGCCCACACGGACTAGCGGGAGTCACAGATACGCAGTATTTT	CASSPHGLAGVTDTQYF
.	TRBV6-5	TRBJ1-5	12	TRBD1	TGTGCCAGCATGACAGGGGTCCAGCCCCAGCATTTT	CASMTGVQPQHF
.	TRBV28	TRBJ1-5	14	TRBD1	TGTGCCAGCAGACGTGGACAGGGAGAGCAGCCCCAGCATTTT	CASRRGQGEQPQHF
.	TRBV3-1/TRBV3-2	TRBJ2-2	16	TRBD2	TGTGCCAGCAGCCAAGGAAGTAGCGGGAGACCCGGGGAGCTGTTTTTT	CASSQGSSGRPGELFF
.	TRBV4-1	TRBJ1-1	15	.	TGCGCCAGCAGCCAAGTGGGGACTTTTAACACTGAAGCTTTCTTT	CASSQVGTFNTEAFF
.	TRBV10-3	TRBJ1-1	14	.	TGTGCCATCAGTGGGGAGGGATCGGGCACTGAAGCTTTCTTT	CAISGEGSGTEAFF
.	TRBV9	TRBJ2-1	14	TRBD1	TGTGCCAGCAGCGATAGGGACAGGGTCGATGAGCAGTTCTTC	CASSDRDRVDEQFF
.	TRBV7-2	TRBJ2-1	14	TRBD2	TGTGCCAGCAGCAGATCGACTAGCGGGAGGGAGCAGTTCTTC	CASSRSTSGREQFF
.	TRBV11-1	TRBJ2-7	12	.	TGTGCCAGCAGCTCTTCCCCTTACGAGCAGTACTTC	CASSSSPYEQYF
.	TRBV14	TRBJ1-1	13	.	TGTGCCAGCAGCCAAGTCGGGGAAACTGAAGCTTTCTTT	CASSQVGETEAFF
.	TRBV5-1	TRBJ2-2	21	TRBD2	TGCGCCAGCAGCTTGGTGACGGGACTCGGGGTAGCGGGATCGAACACCGGGGAGCTGTTTTTT	CASSLVTGLGVAGSNTGELFF
.	TRBV11-2	TRBJ1-1	15	.	TGTGCCAGCAGTAGGATTCCGGGAAAGAACACTGAAGCTTTCTTT	CASSRIPGKNTEAFF
once	TRBV13	TRBJ2-1	16	.	TGTGCCAGCAGCTCCCCTGGCCCACCCCCCTACAATGAGCAGTTCTTC	CASSSPGPPPYNEQFF
once	TRBV24-1	TRBJ1-5	13	.	TGTGCCACCAGGACTTTTGCGTATCAGCCCCAGCATTTT	CATRTFAYQPQHF
.	TRBV7-2	TRBJ2-3	15	.	TGTGCCAGCAGCTTAAAGGCGGCTAGCACAGATACGCAGTATTTT	CASSLKAASTDTQYF
.	TRBV7-9	TRBJ2-1	15	TRBD2	TGTGCCAGCAGCGAGGGACTAGCGGATTACAATGAGCAGTTCTTC	CASSEGLADYNEQFF
.	TRBV5-1	TRBJ1-4	15	.	TGCGCCAGCAGCTTGGCTGGTGGGGGCCATGAAAAACTGTTTTTT	CASSLAGGGHEKLFF
.	TRBV3-1/TRBV3-2	TRBJ1-3	14	.	TGTGCCAGCAGCCCGACAGCATTACGAAACACCATATATTTT	CASSPTALRNTIYF
few	TRBV24-1	TRBJ2-7	15	TRBD2	TGTGCCACCAGTGAGTCCGGGACTAGCGGGAGTTTGCAGTACTTC	CATSESGTSGSLQYF
.	TRBV11-3	TRBJ2-3	12	.	TGTGCCAGCAGTTCGAGGCCAGATACGCAGTATTTT	CASSSRPDTQYF
.	TRBV6-2/TRBV6-3	TRBJ2-1	16	TRBD2	TGTGCCAGCAGTTACCTCCCCGGGAGGCCTGACAATGAGCAGTTCTTC	CASSYLPGRPDNEQFF
.	TRBV5-5	TRBJ1-1	13	.	TGTGCCAGCAACTTGGACGGGGGCACTGAAGCTTTCTTT	CASNLDGGTEAFF
.	TRBV18	TRBJ2-1	16	TRBD2	TGTGCCAGCTCACCACGGAGACTAGCGGGAGCAGGGGAGCAGTTCTTC	CASSPRRLAGAGEQFF
.	TRBV5-4	TRBJ2-3	17	TRBD2	TGTGCCAGCAGCTTAGGGGCGCTAGCGGGGAGCACAGATACGCAGTATTTT	CASSLGALAGSTDTQYF